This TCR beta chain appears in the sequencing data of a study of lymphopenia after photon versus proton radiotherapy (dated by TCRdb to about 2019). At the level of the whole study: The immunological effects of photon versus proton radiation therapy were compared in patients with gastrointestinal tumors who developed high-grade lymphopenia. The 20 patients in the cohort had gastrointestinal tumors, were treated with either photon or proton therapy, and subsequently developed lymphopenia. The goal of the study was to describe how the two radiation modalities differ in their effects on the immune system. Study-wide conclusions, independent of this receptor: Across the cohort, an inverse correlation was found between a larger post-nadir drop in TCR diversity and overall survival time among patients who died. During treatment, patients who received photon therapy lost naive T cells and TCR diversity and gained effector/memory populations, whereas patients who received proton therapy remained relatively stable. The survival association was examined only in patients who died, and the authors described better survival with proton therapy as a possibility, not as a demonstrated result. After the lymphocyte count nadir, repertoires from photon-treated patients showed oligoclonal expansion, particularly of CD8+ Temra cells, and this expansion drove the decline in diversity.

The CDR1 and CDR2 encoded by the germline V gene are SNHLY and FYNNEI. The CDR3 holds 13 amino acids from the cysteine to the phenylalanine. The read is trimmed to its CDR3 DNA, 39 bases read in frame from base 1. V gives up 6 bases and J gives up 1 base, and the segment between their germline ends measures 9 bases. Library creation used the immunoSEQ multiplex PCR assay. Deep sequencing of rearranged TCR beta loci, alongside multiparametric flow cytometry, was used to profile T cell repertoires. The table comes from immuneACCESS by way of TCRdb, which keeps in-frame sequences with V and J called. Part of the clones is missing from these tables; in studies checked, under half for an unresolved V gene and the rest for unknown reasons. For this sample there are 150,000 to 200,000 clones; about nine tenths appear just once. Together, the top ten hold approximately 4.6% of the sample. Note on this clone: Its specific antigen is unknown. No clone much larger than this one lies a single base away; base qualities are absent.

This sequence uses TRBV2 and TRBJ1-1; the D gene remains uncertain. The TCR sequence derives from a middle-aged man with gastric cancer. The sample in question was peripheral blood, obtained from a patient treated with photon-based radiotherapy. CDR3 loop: CASRIQKNTEAFF. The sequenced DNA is TGTGCCAGCAGGATACAGAAGAACACTGAAGCTTTCTTT.